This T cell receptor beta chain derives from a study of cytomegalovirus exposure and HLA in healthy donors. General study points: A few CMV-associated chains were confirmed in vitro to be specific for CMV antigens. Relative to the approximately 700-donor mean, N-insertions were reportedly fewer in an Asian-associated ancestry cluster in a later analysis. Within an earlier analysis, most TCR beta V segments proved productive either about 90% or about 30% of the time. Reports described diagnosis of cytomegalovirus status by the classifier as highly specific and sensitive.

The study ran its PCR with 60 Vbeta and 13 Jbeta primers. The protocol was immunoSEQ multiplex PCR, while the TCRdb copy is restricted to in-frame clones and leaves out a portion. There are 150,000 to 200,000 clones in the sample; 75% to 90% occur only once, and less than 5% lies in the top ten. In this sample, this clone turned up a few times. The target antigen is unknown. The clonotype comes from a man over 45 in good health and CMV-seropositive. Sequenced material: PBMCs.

The CDR3 loop reads CAITAGGNTEAFF. The DNA of the CDR3 is TGTGCCATCACTGCAGGGGGGAACACTGAAGCTTTCTTT. The chain carries TRBV10-3 and TRBJ1-1; 7 bases map to TRBD1. The V gene's germline CDR1 is ENHRY and CDR2 SYGVKD. The ends lost 7 bases at V and 1 base at J; junction bases unmatched: 3. The CDR3 has 13 amino acids.